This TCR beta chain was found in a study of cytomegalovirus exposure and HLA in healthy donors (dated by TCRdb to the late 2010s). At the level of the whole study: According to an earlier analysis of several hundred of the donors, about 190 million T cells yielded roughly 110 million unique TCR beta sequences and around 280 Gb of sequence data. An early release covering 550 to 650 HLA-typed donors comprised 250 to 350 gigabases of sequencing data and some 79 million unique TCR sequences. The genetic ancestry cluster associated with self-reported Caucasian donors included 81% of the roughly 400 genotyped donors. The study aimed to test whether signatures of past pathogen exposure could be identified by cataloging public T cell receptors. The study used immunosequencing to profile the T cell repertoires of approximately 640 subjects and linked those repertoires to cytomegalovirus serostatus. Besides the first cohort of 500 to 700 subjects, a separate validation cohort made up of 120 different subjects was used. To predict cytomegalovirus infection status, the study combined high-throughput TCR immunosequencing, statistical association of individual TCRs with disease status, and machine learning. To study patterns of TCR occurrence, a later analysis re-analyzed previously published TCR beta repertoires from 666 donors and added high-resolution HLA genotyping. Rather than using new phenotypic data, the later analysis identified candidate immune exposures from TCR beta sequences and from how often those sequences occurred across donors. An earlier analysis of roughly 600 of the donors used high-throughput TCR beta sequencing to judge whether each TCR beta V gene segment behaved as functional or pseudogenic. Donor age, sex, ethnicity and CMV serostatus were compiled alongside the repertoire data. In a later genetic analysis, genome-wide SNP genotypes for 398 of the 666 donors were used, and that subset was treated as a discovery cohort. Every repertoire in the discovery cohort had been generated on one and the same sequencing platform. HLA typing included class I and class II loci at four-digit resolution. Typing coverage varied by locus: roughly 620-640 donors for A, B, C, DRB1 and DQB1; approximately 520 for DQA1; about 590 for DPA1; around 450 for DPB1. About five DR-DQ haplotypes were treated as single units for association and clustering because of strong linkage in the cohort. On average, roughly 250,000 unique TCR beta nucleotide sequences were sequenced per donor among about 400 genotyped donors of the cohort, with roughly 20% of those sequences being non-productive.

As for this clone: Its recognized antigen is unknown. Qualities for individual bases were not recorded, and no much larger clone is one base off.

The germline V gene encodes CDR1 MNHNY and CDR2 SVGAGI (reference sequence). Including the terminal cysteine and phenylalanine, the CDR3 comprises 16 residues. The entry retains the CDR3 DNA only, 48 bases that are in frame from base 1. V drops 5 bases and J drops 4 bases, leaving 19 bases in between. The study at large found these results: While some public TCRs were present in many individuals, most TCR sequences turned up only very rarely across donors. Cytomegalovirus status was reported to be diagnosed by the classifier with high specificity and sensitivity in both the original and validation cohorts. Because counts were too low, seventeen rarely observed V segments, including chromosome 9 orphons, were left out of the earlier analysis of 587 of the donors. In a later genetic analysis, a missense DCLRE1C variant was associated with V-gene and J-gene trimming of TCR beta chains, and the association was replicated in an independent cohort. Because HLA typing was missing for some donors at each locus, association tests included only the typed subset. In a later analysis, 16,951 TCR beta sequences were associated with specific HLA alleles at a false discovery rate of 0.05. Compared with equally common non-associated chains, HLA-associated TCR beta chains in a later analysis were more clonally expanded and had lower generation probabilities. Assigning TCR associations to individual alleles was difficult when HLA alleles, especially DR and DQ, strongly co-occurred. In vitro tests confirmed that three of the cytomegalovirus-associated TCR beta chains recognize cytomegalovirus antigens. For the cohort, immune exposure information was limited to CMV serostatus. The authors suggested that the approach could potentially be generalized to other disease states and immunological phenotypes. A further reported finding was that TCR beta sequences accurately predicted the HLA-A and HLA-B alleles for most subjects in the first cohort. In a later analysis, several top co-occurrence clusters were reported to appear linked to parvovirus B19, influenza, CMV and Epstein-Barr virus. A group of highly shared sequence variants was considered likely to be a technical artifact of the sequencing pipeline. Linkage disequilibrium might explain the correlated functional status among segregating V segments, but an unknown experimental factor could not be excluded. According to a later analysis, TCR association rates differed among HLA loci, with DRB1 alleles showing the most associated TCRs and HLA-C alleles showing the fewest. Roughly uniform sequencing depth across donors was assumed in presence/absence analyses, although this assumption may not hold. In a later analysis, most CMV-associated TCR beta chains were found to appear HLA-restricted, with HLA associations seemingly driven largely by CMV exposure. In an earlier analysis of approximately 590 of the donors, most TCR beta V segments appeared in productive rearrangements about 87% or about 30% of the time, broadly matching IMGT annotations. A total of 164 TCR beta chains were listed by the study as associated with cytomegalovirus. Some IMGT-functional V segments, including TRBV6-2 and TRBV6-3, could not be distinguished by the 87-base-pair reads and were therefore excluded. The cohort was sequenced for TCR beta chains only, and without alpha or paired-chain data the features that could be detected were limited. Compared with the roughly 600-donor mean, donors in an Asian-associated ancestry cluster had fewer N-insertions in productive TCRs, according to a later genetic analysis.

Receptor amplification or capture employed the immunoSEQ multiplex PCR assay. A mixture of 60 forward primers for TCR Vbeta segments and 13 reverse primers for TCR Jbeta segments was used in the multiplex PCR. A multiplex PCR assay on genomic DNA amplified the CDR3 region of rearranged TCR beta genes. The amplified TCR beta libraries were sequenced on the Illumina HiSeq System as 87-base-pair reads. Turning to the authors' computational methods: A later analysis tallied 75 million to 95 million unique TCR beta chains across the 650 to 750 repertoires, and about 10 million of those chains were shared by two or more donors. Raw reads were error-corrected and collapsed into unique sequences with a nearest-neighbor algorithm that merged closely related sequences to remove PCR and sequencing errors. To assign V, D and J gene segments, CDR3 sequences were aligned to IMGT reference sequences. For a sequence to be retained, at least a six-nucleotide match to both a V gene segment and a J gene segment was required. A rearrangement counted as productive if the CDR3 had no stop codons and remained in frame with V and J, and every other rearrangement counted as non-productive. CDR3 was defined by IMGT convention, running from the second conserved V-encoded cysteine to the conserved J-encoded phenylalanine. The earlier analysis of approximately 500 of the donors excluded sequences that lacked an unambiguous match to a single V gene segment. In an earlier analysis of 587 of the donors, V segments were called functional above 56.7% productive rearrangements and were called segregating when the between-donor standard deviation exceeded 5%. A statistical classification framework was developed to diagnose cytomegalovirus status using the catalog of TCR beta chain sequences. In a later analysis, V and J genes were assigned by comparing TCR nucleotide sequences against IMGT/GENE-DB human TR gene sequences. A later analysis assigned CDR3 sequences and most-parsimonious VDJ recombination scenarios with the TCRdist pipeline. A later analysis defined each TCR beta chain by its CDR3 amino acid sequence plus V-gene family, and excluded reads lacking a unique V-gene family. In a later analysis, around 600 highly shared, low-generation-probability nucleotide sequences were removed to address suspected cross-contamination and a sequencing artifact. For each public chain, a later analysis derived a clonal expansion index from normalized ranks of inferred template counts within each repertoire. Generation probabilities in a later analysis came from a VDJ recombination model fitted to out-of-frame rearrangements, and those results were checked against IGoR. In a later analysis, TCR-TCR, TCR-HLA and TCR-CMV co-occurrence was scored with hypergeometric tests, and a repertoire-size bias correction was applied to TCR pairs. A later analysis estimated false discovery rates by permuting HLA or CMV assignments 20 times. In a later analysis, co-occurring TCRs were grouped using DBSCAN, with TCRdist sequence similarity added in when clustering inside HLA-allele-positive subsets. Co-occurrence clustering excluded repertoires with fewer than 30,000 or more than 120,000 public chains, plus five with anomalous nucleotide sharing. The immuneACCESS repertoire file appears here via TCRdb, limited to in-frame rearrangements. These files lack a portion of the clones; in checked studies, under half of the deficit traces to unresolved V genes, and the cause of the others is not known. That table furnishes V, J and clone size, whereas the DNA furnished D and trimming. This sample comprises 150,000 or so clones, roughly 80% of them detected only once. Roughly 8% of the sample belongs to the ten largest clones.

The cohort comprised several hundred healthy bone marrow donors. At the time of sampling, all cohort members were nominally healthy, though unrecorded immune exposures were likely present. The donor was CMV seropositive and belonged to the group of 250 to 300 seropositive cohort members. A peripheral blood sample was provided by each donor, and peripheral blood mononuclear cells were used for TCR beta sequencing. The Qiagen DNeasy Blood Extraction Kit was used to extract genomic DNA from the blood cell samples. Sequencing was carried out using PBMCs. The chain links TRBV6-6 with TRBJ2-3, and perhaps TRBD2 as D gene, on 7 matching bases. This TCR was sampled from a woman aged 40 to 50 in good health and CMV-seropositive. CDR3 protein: CASSGRASGGADTQYF. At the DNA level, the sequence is TGTGCCAGCAGTGGGAGGGCGTCGGGGGGCGCAGATACGCAGTATTTT.